The 5 T cell receptor beta chains given below trace back to one sample, sequenced in a study of T cells in Graves' hyperthyroidism and ophthalmopathy. Amplification yielded TCR beta CDR3 regions, with RNA transcripts as the source. During a first-round RT-PCR of the TCR CDR3, the HTBI primer set was used. TCRdb re-analysed the multiplex PCR reads in MiXCR, keeping a single row per CDR3 protein. This repertoire shows about 640,000 distinct CDR3 sequences, around 21% found once; its top ten account for about 34%. Sequenced material: blood. These receptors came from a man aged 25 to 45 with Graves' ophthalmopathy.

This clonotype was seen only a few times. The J gene is TRBJ1-4, the V gene TRBV6-1; tentatively, D is TRBD1 (6 bases). Trimming took off 6 bases at V and 0 bases at J, with 11 bases between the two ends. Germline CDR1 is MNHNS and CDR2 is SASEGT. CDR3 size: 15 residues. In DNA form, the CDR3 reads TGTGCCAGCAGCCGGGGGGCAGCAACTAATGAAAAACTGTTTTTT. This codes for CASSRGAATNEKLFF.

This clonotype was detected ten times or more. V and J are TRBV28 and TRBJ2-7; maybe TRBD1 (6 bases). This CDR3 region has 15 residues. The V gene lost 4 bases and the J gene lost 2 bases, with 15 bases spanning the gap. Germline lookup yields CDR1 MDHEN and CDR2 SYDVKM. The CDR3 coding sequence is TGTGCCAGCAGTTCCCCGGGACAAGGACCCTACGAGCAGTACTTC. As protein: CASSSPGQGPYEQYF.

This clonotype was found a few times. This chain links TRBV25-1 with TRBJ2-7; TRBD2 agrees at 10 bases. The germline V gene has CDR1 MGHDK and CDR2 SYGVNS. This CDR3 region has 14 residues. V dropped 9 bases and J dropped 4; count of bases not matched to a gene: 9. The CDR3 sequence is CARPSGRDEYEQYF. The CDR3 bases are TGTGCCAGACCCAGCGGGAGGGATGAGTACGAGCAGTACTTC.

The chain employs TRBV20-1 and TRBJ1-1; possibly TRBD1 for D (6 bases). The V end was cut by 6 bases, the J end by 6 bases, with 14 bases between. CDR3 length equals 12 residues. CDR1 and CDR2 (germline): DFQATT, SNEGSKA (reference sequence). CDR3 bases: TGCAGTGCAGATCAGGGGATTGCTGAAGCTTTCTTT. Translated: CSADQGIAEAFF.

The V and J genes are TRBV6-2 or TRBV6-3 and TRBJ2-7; possibly TRBD1 for D (6 bases). Germline CDR1 and CDR2: MNHEY and SVGEGT. Trimming took 6 bases from V and 3 from J, leaving 18 bases between them. The CDR3 sequence is 15 residues long. Written as DNA, the CDR3 is TGTGCCAGCAGACCCACCGCCGGACAGAACTACGAGCAGTACTTC. Translation gives CASRPTAGQNYEQYF.